The 5 T cell receptor beta chains presented below share a single source sample, sequenced in a study of T-cell reconstitution after alpha-beta-depleted transplantation in children. Preparation of the TCRbeta library was carried out with unique molecular identifiers. A single record per CDR3 protein comes from TCRdb applying MiXCR to the PCR reads. The table lists 70,000 or so distinct CDR3 sequences, 11% of them singletons. Here the sequenced sample was PBMCs, taken before TCRalphabeta/CD19-depleted stem cell transplant. The receptors originated from a boy between 5 and 17 years old with acute myeloid leukemia, due to receive a stem cell transplant.

The table lists this clonotype with many counts. The chain couples TRBV24-1 to TRBJ2-3; D is ambiguous. The CDR3 consists of 16 residues. The germline V gene encodes CDR1 KGHDR and CDR2 SFDVKD. Trimming took 1 base from V and 0 from J, leaving 10 bases between them. The CDR3 sequence: CATSDFTLDSTDTQYF. DNA of the CDR3: TGTGCCACCAGTGATTTCACCCTTGACAGCACAGATACGCAGTATTTT.

This clonotype was picked up many times. The chain's CDR3 is CASSQPQPGNTGELFF. The CDR3 nucleotides are TGTGCCAGCAGCCAACCCCAGCCGGGAAACACCGGGGAGCTGTTTTTT. The chain uses TRBV4-2 and TRBJ2-2; TRBD2 might be the D (5 bases). Germline V gene data show CDR1 as LGHNA and CDR2 as YNFKEQ. The CDR3 is made up of 16 amino acids. Trimming took 2 bases from V and 2 from J, leaving 12 bases between them.

The V gene is TRBV2, the J gene TRBJ2-3, with no clear D. Germline assignment: CDR1 SNHLY and CDR2 FYNNEI. Between the trimmed V and J ends, which lost 0 bases and 6 bases, there was a span of 1 base. The length of the CDR3 is 11 residues. The CDR3, as DNA: TGTGCCAGCAGTGAAGCGGATACGCAGTATTTT. It translates to CASSEADTQYF.

This clonotype was detected ten times or more. The chain combines TRBV9 with TRBJ1-4; D not certain. CDR1 is SGDLS, CDR2 YYNGEE, per germline. The CDR3 runs 18 residues. Trimming shortened V by 0 bases and J by 0 bases, and 15 bases separated the two germline ends. The CDR3 sequence: CASSVVMGGATTNEKLFF. CDR3 nucleotides: TGTGCCAGCAGCGTAGTAATGGGTGGAGCAACAACTAATGAAAAACTGTTTTTT.

This clonotype was detected many times. This chain links TRBV5-6 with TRBJ2-5; D is unresolved. Looked up from germline, CDR1 is SGHDT and CDR2 is YYEEEE. The CDR3 totals 13 residues. Trimming shortened V by 1 base and J by 1 base, and 5 bases separated the two germline ends. CDR3 amino acids: CASSLFSQETQYF. CDR3 coding DNA: TGTGCCAGCAGCTTGTTCAGCCAAGAGACCCAGTACTTC.